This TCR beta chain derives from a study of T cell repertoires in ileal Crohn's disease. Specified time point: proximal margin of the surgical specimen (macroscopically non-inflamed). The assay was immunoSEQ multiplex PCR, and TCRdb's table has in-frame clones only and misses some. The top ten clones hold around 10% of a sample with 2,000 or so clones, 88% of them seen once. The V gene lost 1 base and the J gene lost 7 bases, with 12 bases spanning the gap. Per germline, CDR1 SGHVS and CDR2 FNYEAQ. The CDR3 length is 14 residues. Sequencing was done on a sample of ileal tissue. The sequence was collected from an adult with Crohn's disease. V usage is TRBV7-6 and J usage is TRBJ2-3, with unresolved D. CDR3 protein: CASSLGDQKNTQYF. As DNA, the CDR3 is TGTGCCAGCAGCTTAGGAGACCAGAAGAATACGCAGTATTTT.